This entry is about one TCR beta chain. This sample was included in a study of siplizumab effects on memory and regulatory T cells. Only in-frame clones appear in the TCRdb table, and some are missing; sequencing was by immunoSEQ multiplex PCR. The sample shows about 100,000 clones, about 91% of them seen only once. This CDR3 has 15 amino acids. V lost 4 bases, J lost 2 bases, and 3 bases stayed unmatched. Germline V gives CDR1 LNHDA, CDR2 SQIVND (reference sequence). Material: CD4+ T cells sorted from blood. This chain joins TRBV19 and TRBJ2-7; 12 nucleotides match TRBD1. The source is a human donor in good health. Some clones in this sample may be carry-over from other donors' samples. For the CDR3, the DNA is TGTGCCAGTAGTAGGGACAGGGGGCCTACCTACGAGCAGTACTTC. Translated: CASSRDRGPTYEQYF.